Here is one TCR beta chain with its context. Its specificity is unknown. Trimming took off 5 bases at V and 3 bases at J, with 13 bases between the two ends. Germline CDR1 SGHTA, CDR2 FQGNSA. The CDR3 extends over 14 amino acids. This entry is derived from a study of CD8 T cells in ankylosing spondylitis. Study conclusions and caveats: Characteristic, it appeared, of ankylosing spondylitis blood was a TCR beta motif of eight or nine highly homologous variants.

Libraries for TCR beta were made by quantitative 5'-RACE with molecular barcodes. MiXCR, applied by TCRdb to the 5' RACE reads, yields one record per CDR3 protein. This table holds some 840,000 distinct CDR3 sequences, 12% found once. The source of this sequence is a male donor with ankylosing spondylitis. The sample consisted of blood, either unsorted or a sorted T cell fraction (not recorded which). V usage is TRBV7-2 and J usage is TRBJ1-1; no clear D. CDR3 nucleotide sequence: TGTGCCAGCAGCCCAATCGGAGGGTACACTGAAGCTTTCTTT. This translates into CASSPIGGYTEAFF.